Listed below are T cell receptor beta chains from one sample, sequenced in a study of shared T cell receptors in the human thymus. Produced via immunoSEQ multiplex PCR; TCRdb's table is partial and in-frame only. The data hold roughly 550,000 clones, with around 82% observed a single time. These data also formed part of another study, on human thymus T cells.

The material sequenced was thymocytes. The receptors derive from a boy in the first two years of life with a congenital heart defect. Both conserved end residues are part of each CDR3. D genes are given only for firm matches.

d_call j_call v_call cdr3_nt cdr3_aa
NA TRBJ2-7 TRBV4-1 TGCGCCAGCAGCCAAGTCGACAGCTACGAGCAGTACTTC CASSQVDSYEQYF
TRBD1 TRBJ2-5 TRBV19 TGTGCCAGTAGTATACGTGGAGGCGGCAGGGGGCGGGAGACCCAGTACTTC CASSIRGGGRGRETQYF
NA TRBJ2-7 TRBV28 TGTGCCAGCAGTAAAGAAATCAGCAGGGACTACGAGCAGTACTTC CASSKEISRDYEQYF
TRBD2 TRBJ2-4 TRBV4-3 TGCGCCAGCAGCCCGAGGGGGGGACTAGCGGAAAAAGGGGCCAAAAACATTCAGTACTTC CASSPRGGLAEKGAKNIQYF
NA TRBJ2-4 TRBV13 TGTGCCAGCAGCTTAGACCGGGACTCCCAAAACATTCAGTACTTC CASSLDRDSQNIQYF
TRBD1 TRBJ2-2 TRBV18 TGTGCCAGCTCACCTGAACCGGGACAGGGGGCGATCGGGGAGCTGTTTTTT CASSPEPGQGAIGELFF
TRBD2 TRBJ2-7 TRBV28 TGTGCCAGCACCATCAGACTAGCGGGAGAGTATGAGCAGTACTTC CASTIRLAGEYEQYF
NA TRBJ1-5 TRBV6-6 TGTGCCAGCACCAACAAAGGAGGGACCCATCAGCCCCAGCATTTT CASTNKGGTHQPQHF
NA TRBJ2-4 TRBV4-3 TGCGCCAGCAGCCAGGCACGACACCGGGGAAACATTCAGTACTTC CASSQARHRGNIQYF
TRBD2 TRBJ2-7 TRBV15 TGTGCCACCAGCCTCCGCCCCGTACTAGCGGGGGCCTACGAGCAGTACTTC CATSLRPVLAGAYEQYF
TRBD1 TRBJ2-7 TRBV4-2 TGTGCCAGCAGCCAAGGGCCGGGACAGGGGGCAGACGAGCAGTACTTC CASSQGPGQGADEQYF
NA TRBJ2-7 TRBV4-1 TGCGCCAGCAGCCAAGGAGGTCTGATTGCCTACGAGCAGTACTTC CASSQGGLIAYEQYF
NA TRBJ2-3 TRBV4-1 TGCGCCAGCAGCCAAGAACCTAGCGATACGCAGTATTTT CASSQEPSDTQYF
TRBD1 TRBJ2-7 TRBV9 TGTGCCAGCAGCGTCGAGGGACAGGGAGCCTACGAGCAGTACTTC CASSVEGQGAYEQYF
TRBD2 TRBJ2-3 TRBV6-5 TGTGCCAGCAGTTACGGGCGGGAGGGCACAGATACGCAGTATTTT CASSYGREGTDTQYF
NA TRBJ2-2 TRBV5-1 TGCGCCAGCTGCCGTGGAGGGAACACCGGGGAGCTGTTTTTT CASCRGGNTGELFF
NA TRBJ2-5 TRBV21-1 TGTGCCAGCACTCCAGGGGACAGGCCTTTACAAGAGACCCAGTACTTC CASTPGDRPLQETQYF